The subject of this entry is one TCR beta chain. Clones were sequenced by immunoSEQ multiplex PCR, and TCRdb holds only the in-frame ones, with some missing. The repertoire holds 57,000 or so clones, roughly 88% seen once, with approximately 5.8% in the top ten. The data derive from a study of T cell changes during pregnancy in multiple sclerosis. Germline V gene lookup returns CDR1 GTSNPN and CDR2 SVGIG (reference sequence). V was clipped by 0 bases and J by 2 bases; unmatched bases: 8. The CDR3 length is 16 residues. This TCR was recovered from a female donor in good health, enrolled as a control in a pregnancy study. The specimen comprised peripheral blood, sampled in the third trimester of pregnancy. The V gene is TRBV30, the J gene TRBJ2-5, with 8 bases lining up with TRBD2. DNA for the CDR3: TGTGCCTGGAGTGTACCTGGGACTAGACTACAAGAGACCCAGTACTTC. Its translation: CAWSVPGTRLQETQYF.